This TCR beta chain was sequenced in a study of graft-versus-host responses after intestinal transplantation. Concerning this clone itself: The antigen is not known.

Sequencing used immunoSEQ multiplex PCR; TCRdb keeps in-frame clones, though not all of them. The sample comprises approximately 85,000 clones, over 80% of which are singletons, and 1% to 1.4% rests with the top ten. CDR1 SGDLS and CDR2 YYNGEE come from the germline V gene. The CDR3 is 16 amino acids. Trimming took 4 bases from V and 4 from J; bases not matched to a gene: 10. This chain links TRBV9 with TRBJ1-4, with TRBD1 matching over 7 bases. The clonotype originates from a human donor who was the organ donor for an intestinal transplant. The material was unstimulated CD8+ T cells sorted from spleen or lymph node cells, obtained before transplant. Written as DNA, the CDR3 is TGTGCCAGCAGCTATACTCCCGGGACAGATAATGAAAAACTGTTTTTT. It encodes CASSYTPGTDNEKLFF.